This TCR beta chain was identified in a study of blood T cell repertoires in COVID-19. Study overall: Acute-phase and convalescent COVID-19 samples originated in the United States, Italy and Spain. The analysed material was cDNA or gDNA that came from T cells, B-cell-depleted T cells, or PBMCs.

Original data processing: Quantification of nucleated cells was approximated via reference gene primer amplification. Profiling relied on immunoSEQ multiplex PCR, and the TCRdb table lists in-frame clones only, not all of them. V and J calls and clone size are as listed in that table; D and trimming were resolved from the DNA. The data hold about 220,000 clones, with roughly 84% observed a single time. The CDR3 covers 13 residues. Germline loops: CDR1 MDHEN, CDR2 SYDVKM. With V trimmed by 4 bases and J by 5 bases, 4 bases remained unmatched. The sample was peripheral blood. The TCR originated in a woman aged 55 to 70 with acute or convalescent COVID-19. The rearrangement joins TRBV28 to TRBJ1-1; 7 bases fit TRBD1. CDR3 nucleotide sequence: TGTGCCAGCAGTTCGACAGGGCAAACTGAAGCTTTCTTT. Translation: CASSSTGQTEAFF. Full variable domain (outside the CDR3, taken from reference TRBV28 and TRBJ1-1): DVKVTQSSRYLVKRTGEKVFLECVQDMDHENMFWYRQDPGLGLRLIYFSYDVKMKEKGDIPEGYSVSREKKERFSLILESASTNQTSMYLCASSSTGQTEAFFGQGTRLTVV.